These 10 T cell receptor beta chains share one sample of origin, sequenced in a study of cytomegalovirus exposure and HLA in healthy donors. The PCR was carried out with 60 Vbeta primers and 13 Jbeta primers. Some clones are missing from TCRdb's copy, which holds only in-frame ones; the method was immunoSEQ multiplex PCR. This table has 90,000 to 100,000 clones, around 77% appearing once. Specimen: PBMCs. The receptors here all came from a woman in her sixties or seventies in good health and CMV-seropositive.

The chain combines TRBV10-3 with TRBJ2-7; 11 bases agree with TRBD2. Germline CDR1 is ENHRY and CDR2 is SYGVKD. Trimming cost V 6 bases and J 6 bases; bases outside gene matches: 4. The length of the CDR3 is 13 residues. In DNA form, the CDR3 reads TGTGCCATCAGGGTAGCGGGAGGGATCGAGCAGTACTTC. It is translated as CAIRVAGGIEQYF.

The rearrangement uses TRBV19 and TRBJ2-7; 8 bases agree with TRBD2. V was pared by 3 bases and J by 0 bases, with 4 bases of the junction left unmatched. The V gene's germline CDR1 is LNHDA and CDR2 SQIVND (reference sequence). The CDR3 sequence is 15 residues long. The CDR3 loop reads CASSIFLAGSYEQYF. As DNA, the CDR3 is TGTGCCAGTAGTATTTTCCTAGCGGGCTCCTACGAGCAGTACTTC.

The chain combines TRBV7-9 with TRBJ1-4; no clear D. CDR3 length equals 17 residues. Germline V CDR1 and CDR2: SEHNR, FQNEAQ (reference sequence). Trimming left V 0 bases short and J 1 base short, with 12 bases between. The DNA for the CDR3 is TGTGCCAGCAGCTTAGCGTCGGGAGCCTTAACTAATGAAAAACTGTTTTTT. Protein: CASSLASGALTNEKLFF. Supplemented by reference TRBV7-9 and TRBJ1-4, the full variable domain reads DTGVSQNPRHKITKRGQNVTFRCDPISEHNRLYWYRQTLGQGPEFLTYFQNEAQLEKSRLLSDRFSAERPKGSFSTLEIQRTEQGDSAMYLCASSLASGALTNEKLFFGSGTQLSVL.

V usage is TRBV5-6 and J usage is TRBJ1-1, with TRBD1 as a possible D gene (6 bases). In germline, CDR1 is SGHDT, CDR2 YYEEEE. This CDR3 contains 14 residues. Trimming removed 4 bases from V and 0 bases from J, with 10 bases in between. The CDR3 sequence is CASSRDRMNTEAFF. CDR3 nucleotide sequence: TGTGCCAGCAGCCGTGACAGGATGAACACTGAAGCTTTCTTT.

The chain joins TRBV7-6 to TRBJ2-1, with D possibly TRBD1 on 6 matching bases. Between the trimmed V and J ends, which lost 5 bases and 4 bases, there was a span of 12 bases. Germline-derived CDR1 and CDR2 are SGHVS and FNYEAQ. This CDR3 has 14 residues. In DNA, the CDR3 is TGTGCCAGCAGCCTTTCGGACAGTTACAATGAGCAGTTCTTC. Encoded protein: CASSLSDSYNEQFF. Combining the CDR3 with reference TRBV7-6 and TRBJ2-1 gives the whole variable domain GAGVSQSPRYKVTKRGQDVALRCDPISGHVSLYWYRQALGQGPEFLTYFNYEAQQDKSGLPNDRFSAERPEGSISTLTIQRTEQRDSAMYRCASSLSDSYNEQFFGPGTRLTVL.

The chain links TRBV18 to TRBJ2-3; D remains unclear. The CDR3 runs 13 residues. Deletions cut 10 bases from V and 2 bases from J, with 13 bases between. Germline-derived CDR1 and CDR2 are KGHSH and LQKENI. The CDR3 DNA reads TGTGCCACCCTTCTCGCACTCACAGATACGCAGTATTTT. Translation gives CATLLALTDTQYF.

For the CDR3, the DNA is TGTGCCAGCAGCTTACGACTGCTTTTGGCGAACACCGGGGAGCTGTTTTTT. Amino acid sequence: CASSLRLLLANTGELFF. This chain uses TRBV5-6 with TRBJ2-2; D remains ambiguous. Germline CDR1 and CDR2: SGHDT and YYEEEE. The V gene lost 2 bases and the J gene lost 0 bases, with 14 bases spanning the gap. This CDR3 has 17 amino acids. Filled out from reference TRBV5-6 and TRBJ2-2, the complete variable domain reads DAGVTQSPTHLIKTRGQQVTLRCSPKSGHDTVSWYQQALGQGPQFIFQYYEEEERQRGNFPDRFSGHQFPNYSSELNVNALLLGDSALYLCASSLRLLLANTGELFFGEGSRLTVL.

The chain uses TRBV20-1 and TRBJ1-2, with D tentatively TRBD1 (5 bases). The V end was cut by 6 bases, the J end by 4 bases, with 9 bases between. Germline values: CDR1 DFQATT, CDR2 SNEGSKA (reference sequence). The CDR3 runs to 11 residues. CDR3 region: CSARGSYGYTF. The DNA for the CDR3 is TGCAGTGCGCGGGGGAGCTATGGCTACACCTTC.

This chain joins TRBV5-1 and TRBJ2-1, with D possibly TRBD1 on 6 matching bases. This CDR3 contains 17 residues. Germline V gene sequence: CDR1 SGHRS, CDR2 YFSETQ. Trimming cost V 3 bases and J 8 bases, with 24 bases left between them. The CDR3 region has the DNA TGCGCCAGCAGCTCTCACCTCCGGGACATAGACGGGGATGAGCAGTTCTTC. Protein product: CASSSHLRDIDGDEQFF.

This clone was picked up one time. The gene calls are TRBV5-6 and TRBJ2-1; the match to TRBD2 covers 7 bases. V lost 3 bases to trimming and J lost 2 bases; unmatched junction nucleotides: 8. CDR3 size: 16 residues. Germline CDR1 SGHDT, CDR2 YYEEEE. The CDR3 DNA reads as TGTGCCAGCAGCTCGTACCCCGGGAGGCCCTACAATGAGCAGTTCTTC. It translates to CASSSYPGRPYNEQFF.